A single sample is the source of the 23 T cell receptor beta chains below, sequenced in a study of cytomegalovirus exposure and HLA in healthy donors. This PCR relied on a set of 60 Vbeta primers and 13 Jbeta primers. Assay: immunoSEQ multiplex PCR; the TCRdb copy retains only in-frame clones and omits some. The table has 60,000 or so clones, 71% seen once. Sequenced: PBMCs. These receptors originate from a man aged 45-60 years in good health and CMV-seropositive.

For the CDR3, the DNA is TGTGCCAGCAGTCCCTTGGGACAGGGCCACTTGGATACGCAGTATTTT. Its protein is CASSPLGQGHLDTQYF. V and J are TRBV28 and TRBJ2-3; TRBD1 matches 9 bases. Germline loops: CDR1 MDHEN, CDR2 SYDVKM. The CDR3 is made up of 16 amino acids. Trimming at V came to 5 bases and at J to 6 bases, leaving 12 bases not matched to a gene.

CDR3 DNA sequence: TGTGCCAGCAGCCGAAGCCGGGACAACTACGAGCAGTACTTC. Protein: CASSRSRDNYEQYF. This chain links TRBV13 with TRBJ2-5; D perhaps matches TRBD1 (6 bases). The J call may be wrong; the DNA end is better matched by TRBJ2-7. CDR3 length equals 14 residues. The V gene's germline CDR1 is PRHDT and CDR2 FYEKMQ (reference sequence).

The rearrangement links TRBV6-4 to TRBJ2-7, with a possible D match to TRBD2 (6 bases). CDR1 and CDR2 from the germline V gene are MRHNA and SNTAGT. Deletions cut 6 bases from V and 2 bases from J, with 17 bases between. The CDR3 loop spans 15 amino acids. Here the CDR3 reads CASSVIPGLAYEQYF. The CDR3 DNA reads TGTGCCAGCAGCGTAATTCCGGGACTGGCCTACGAGCAGTACTTC.

J is TRBJ2-1 and V is TRBV6-4; D gene ambiguous. The CDR3 loop spans 15 amino acids. The germline V and J ends were trimmed by 0 bases and 7 bases, with 13 bases remaining between them. Germline CDR1 MRHNA, CDR2 SNTAGT. CDR3 bases: TGTGCCAGCAGTGACTCGCCCGTTTCCCGGAATGAGCAGTTCTTC. This encodes CASSDSPVSRNEQFF.

The chain has TRBV30 and TRBJ2-7, with 7 bases lining up with TRBD1. CDR3 length equals 16 residues. The V and J ends lost 0 bases and 0 bases, in that order; junction bases with no gene match: 8. Germline V lookup: CDR1 GTSNPN, CDR2 SVGIG (reference sequence). The CDR3 DNA follows: TGTGCCTGGAGTGTAGAGGGGACAGTGCCCTCCTACGAGCAGTACTTC. Translated, it gives CAWSVEGTVPSYEQYF. The entire variable domain, with the rest obtained from reference TRBV30 and TRBJ2-7, is as follows: SQTIHQWPATLVQPVGSPLSLECTVEGTSNPNLYWYRQAAGRGLQLLFYSVGIGQISSEVPQNLSASRPQDRQFILSSKKLLLSDSGFYLCAWSVEGTVPSYEQYFGPGTRLTVT.

J is TRBJ1-4 and V is TRBV7-9, with D unclear. Trimming removed 5 bases from V and 3 bases from J, with 13 bases in between. Germline lookup yields CDR1 SEHNR and CDR2 FQNEAQ (reference sequence). The CDR3 runs to 15 residues. CDR3 sequence reads: CASSPQRAANEKLFF. CDR3 DNA sequence: TGTGCCAGCAGCCCCCAGAGGGCGGCTAATGAAAAACTGTTTTTT.

Turning to this clone: At one end, the junction sequence differs from germline, possibly due to a read error. The chain couples TRBV12-5 to TRBJ1-1, with 7 bases that match TRBD1. The CDR3 length is 12 residues. Germline V gene data show CDR1 as LGHNT and CDR2 as FRNRAP. CDR3 DNA: TGTGCTAGTGGTTACCGCCCAGAGGGGGCCCGTTTT. This codes for CASGYRPEGARF.

The rearrangement links TRBV30 to TRBJ2-3, with 9 bases identical to TRBD2. J lost 3 bases, V lost 3 bases, and 4 bases had no gene match. The V gene's germline CDR1 is GTSNPN and CDR2 SVGIG (reference sequence). This CDR3 has 14 residues. Here the CDR3 reads CAWRLSGSTDTQYF. The CDR3 nucleotides read TGTGCCTGGAGGCTTAGCGGGAGTACAGATACGCAGTATTTT.

This clone has a handful of counts. The chain combines TRBV2 with TRBJ2-7, with 7 bases matching TRBD1. The junction had 2 bases not matched to a gene; V was cut back by 6 bases and J by 3 bases. Germline V gene sequence: CDR1 SNHLY, CDR2 FYNNEI. This CDR3 has 12 residues. The CDR3 protein is CASSRDSYEQYF. The CDR3 nucleotides are TGTGCCAGCAGCCGGGACAGCTACGAGCAGTACTTC.

This rearrangement joins TRBV28 to TRBJ2-1; 7 bases agree with TRBD2. Germline V gives CDR1 MDHEN, CDR2 SYDVKM. After removal of 5 bases from V and 9 bases from J, the junction contained 10 bases not matched to a gene. CDR3 length equals 14 residues. As DNA, the CDR3 is TGTGCCAGCAGTCAGGGACTAATCTTAAGTGAGCAGTTCTTC. This codes for CASSQGLILSEQFF.

This clone has only a few counts. V usage is TRBV4-2 and J usage is TRBJ2-1, with TRBD1 as a possible D gene (5 bases). The CDR3 is 17 residues long. The V gene's germline CDR1 is LGHNA and CDR2 YNFKEQ. V was trimmed by 0 bases and J by 8 bases, leaving 20 bases between them. CDR3 nucleotides: TGTGCCAGCAGCCAAGATCCGGTGGCTTCTAGGGGCGATGAGCAGTTCTTC. It translates to CASSQDPVASRGDEQFF.

This clone has more than one count but fewer than ten. J is TRBJ2-1 and V is TRBV27; 11 nucleotides agree with TRBD2. Germline CDR1 MNHEY, CDR2 SMNVEV (reference sequence). The CDR3 runs to 14 residues. Trimming took 5 bases from V and 7 from J; bases not matched to a gene: 4. CDR3 residues: CASSLAGGLNEQFF. CDR3 bases: TGTGCCAGCAGTCTAGCGGGAGGCTTAAATGAGCAGTTCTTC.

By share, this clone ranks as medium-sized. The chain uses TRBV7-2 and TRBJ2-7, with 8 positions matching TRBD1. The V gene's germline CDR1 is SGHTA and CDR2 FQGNSA. The CDR3 loop spans 13 amino acids. With 5 bases clipped from V and 2 bases from J, the junction kept 2 bases outside the gene matches. Here the CDR3 reads CASSATGAYEQYF. In DNA form, the CDR3 reads TGTGCCAGCAGCGCGACAGGGGCCTACGAGCAGTACTTC.

The J gene is TRBJ2-5, the V gene TRBV19, with TRBD2 matching over 11 bases. Germline lookup yields CDR1 LNHDA and CDR2 SQIVND (reference sequence). J gave up 5 bases and V 3 bases, and 8 bases lay outside the gene matches. The CDR3 has 16 amino acids. CDR3 coding DNA: TGTGCCAGTAGTATGGTTGCTAGCGGGGGGAGGGAGACCCAGTACTTC. Its translation is CASSMVASGGRETQYF.

The rearrangement joins TRBV28 to TRBJ2-1; D uncertain. The V and J ends lost 3 bases and 4 bases respectively, with 7 bases between them. The CDR3 covers 13 residues. Per the germline V gene, CDR1 is MDHEN and CDR2 is SYDVKM. The CDR3 loop is CASSFPNYNEQFF. CDR3 nucleotides: TGTGCCAGCAGTTTTCCTAATTACAATGAGCAGTTCTTC.

This clone was observed a single time. The chain joins TRBV15 to TRBJ2-2; D may be TRBD2 (7 bases). This CDR3 has 16 residues. Trimming removed 0 bases from V and 7 bases from J, with 15 bases in between. The germline CDR1 and CDR2 sequences are LNHNV and YYDKDF (reference sequence). CDR3 amino acids: CATSRDLGGRVGELFF. CDR3 nucleotides: TGTGCCACCAGCAGAGATCTCGGGGGGCGAGTCGGGGAGCTGTTTTTT.

This clone came up a few times. This sequence joins TRBV5-6 and TRBJ1-5; TRBD1 agrees at 7 bases. Germline trimming cut 0 bases from V and 5 bases from J; bases unmatched to any gene: 5. CDR3 length: 15 amino acids. Germline V gene sequence: CDR1 SGHDT, CDR2 YYEEEE. CDR3 region: CASSLGQGRYQPQHF. CDR3 DNA: TGTGCCAGCAGCTTGGGACAGGGAAGGTATCAGCCCCAGCATTTT.

The chain combines TRBV27 with TRBJ2-5, with 9 nucleotides matching TRBD1. The V and J ends lost 2 bases and 5 bases, in that order; junction bases with no gene match: 6. The CDR3 spans 15 residues. The germline V gene encodes CDR1 MNHEY and CDR2 SMNVEV (reference sequence). CDR3 loop: CASSLMGQGFETQYF. In DNA form, the CDR3 reads TGTGCCAGCAGTTTAATGGGACAGGGCTTCGAGACCCAGTACTTC.

The sample holds a few counts of this clone. Mismatch with germline at one junction end may stem from a read error. This chain connects TRBV6-5 to TRBJ1-5; 7 bases are a match to TRBD1. The germline CDR1 and CDR2 sequences are MNHEY and SVGAGI. This CDR3 contains 15 residues. The CDR3 spells CVSSYSQGMGQPQHF. The CDR3 DNA follows: TGTGTCAGCAGTTACTCACAGGGGATGGGCCAGCCCCAGCATTTT.

V usage is TRBV10-1 and J usage is TRBJ1-3, with 12 bases fitting TRBD1. The V segment lost 6 bases and the J segment 13 bases; nucleotides outside the gene matches: 7. The germline V gene has CDR1 WNHNN and CDR2 SYGVQD (reference sequence). The CDR3 extends over 13 amino acids. CDR3 in DNA: TGCGCCAGCAGCCCCGGGACAGGGGGCCTGATATATTTT. It encodes CASSPGTGGLIYF.

The gene calls are TRBV27 and TRBJ1-5, with unresolved D. Germline V gene data show CDR1 as MNHEY and CDR2 as SMNVEV (reference sequence). The CDR3 covers 13 residues. Trimming cost V 2 bases and J 6 bases, with 8 bases left between them. CDR3 bases: TGTGCCAGCAGTTTACAGAGGAGTCAGCCCCAGCATTTT. Translation: CASSLQRSQPQHF.

The genes are TRBV10-3 and TRBJ2-7; TRBD1 matches at 7 bases. The CDR3 consists of 17 residues. The junction had 16 bases not matched to a gene; V was cut back by 3 bases and J by 5 bases. Germline lookup yields CDR1 ENHRY and CDR2 SYGVKD. The DNA for the CDR3 is TGTGCCATCAGTGATAAGGTTAGGGGCAGGGGGTTCCACGAGCAGTACTTC. Translated, it gives CAISDKVRGRGFHEQYF.

The chain carries TRBV19 and TRBJ1-5; unclear D gene. The CDR3 contains 14 residues. The V gene lost 7 bases and the J gene lost 4 bases, with 14 bases spanning the gap. CDR1 LNHDA and CDR2 SQIVND come from the germline V gene (reference sequence). The CDR3 sequence is CASNDGNTNQPQHF. The CDR3 DNA reads TGTGCCAGTAACGACGGGAATACGAATCAGCCCCAGCATTTT. The whole variable domain, remainder taken from reference TRBV19 and TRBJ1-5, is DGGITQSPKYLFRKEGQNVTLSCEQNLNHDAMYWYRQDPGQGLRLIYYSQIVNDFQKGDIAEGYSVSREKKESFPLTVTSAQKNPTAFYLCASNDGNTNQPQHFGDGTRLSIL.